The 16 T cell receptor beta chains given below trace back to one sample, sequenced in a study of identical twins. TCRdb processed the 5' RACE reads anew with MiXCR; each CDR3 protein has one entry. The sample records some 230,000 distinct CDR3 sequences, over 5.5% being singletons. The data also belong to a second study, concerning T cells expressing NK-cell markers.

The sequenced sample consisted of CD8+ T cells sorted from blood. These receptors all stem from a young woman in good health.

This clonotype was counted only a few times. The chain couples TRBV12-3 or TRBV12-4 to TRBJ2-7; D perhaps matches TRBD2 (7 bases). CDR3 length equals 14 residues. Trimming took off 6 bases at V and 3 bases at J, with 15 bases between the two ends. The CDR3 bases are TGTGCCAGCAGCCCCCGGGGGGCGGGCTACGAGCAGTACTTC. This sequence encodes CASSPRGAGYEQYF.

This clonotype was found a few times. This chain links TRBV13 with TRBJ2-2, with D hard to call. CDR1 PRHDT and CDR2 FYEKMQ come from the germline V gene (reference sequence). V lost 1 base, J lost 8 bases, and 8 bases lay in between. This CDR3 has 13 amino acids. The CDR3 bases are TGTGCCAGCAGCTTAGAGGAGCTTGGGGAGCTGTTTTTT. Residues: CASSLEELGELFF.

The chain is built from TRBV7-6 and TRBJ2-7, with D tentatively TRBD2 (5 bases). The CDR3 runs to 15 residues. Trimming shortened V by 5 bases and J by 2 bases, and 16 bases separated the two germline ends. Germline V CDR1 and CDR2: SGHVS, FNYEAQ. DNA for the CDR3: TGTGCCAGCAGCCCAATTGTGGGAGACCCCTACGAGCAGTACTTC. Translation: CASSPIVGDPYEQYF.

The V call is TRBV2, the J call TRBJ2-7; D possibly matches TRBD1 or TRBD2 (5 bases each). There are 13 residues in the CDR3. The V end lost 1 base, the J end lost 2 bases, and 6 bases lay between the germline ends. Germline loops: CDR1 SNHLY, CDR2 FYNNEI. The chain's CDR3 is CASSEGGAYEQYF. DNA of the CDR3: TGTGCCAGCAGTGAAGGAGGGGCCTACGAGCAGTACTTC.

V usage is TRBV12-3 or TRBV12-4 and J usage is TRBJ2-2, with D unclear. CDR3 size: 11 residues. V was trimmed by 7 bases and J by 7 bases, leaving 7 bases between them. This CDR3 reads CASTEGGELFF. The CDR3 DNA is TGTGCCAGCACCGAAGGCGGGGAGCTGTTTTTT.

This clonotype was counted at least ten times. The chain links TRBV20-1 to TRBJ1-5; D not resolved. Trimming pared 3 bases from V and 4 bases from J, leaving 13 bases between. Germline V lookup: CDR1 DFQATT, CDR2 SNEGSKA (reference sequence). This CDR3 contains 14 residues. The CDR3 nucleotides read TGCAGTGCTAGGGCAGGAAAGGTTAATCAGCCCCAGCATTTT. Amino acid sequence: CSARAGKVNQPQHF.

This sequence joins TRBV7-9 and TRBJ2-1; D might be TRBD2 (7 bases). Trimming removed 5 bases at V and 5 bases at J, with 16 bases between. CDR3 length: 15 residues. CDR1 is SEHNR and CDR2 is FQNEAQ in the germline V gene (reference sequence). The CDR3 sequence is CASSTERGGHNEQFF. In DNA form, the CDR3 reads TGTGCCAGCAGCACAGAGAGGGGGGGTCACAATGAGCAGTTCTTC. Full variable domain (missing parts from reference TRBV7-9 and TRBJ2-1): DTGVSQNPRHKITKRGQNVTFRCDPISEHNRLYWYRQTLGQGPEFLTYFQNEAQLEKSRLLSDRFSAERPKGSFSTLEIQRTEQGDSAMYLCASSTERGGHNEQFFGPGTRLTVL.

The chain has TRBV19 and TRBJ2-2, with unresolved D. Trimming left V 3 bases short and J 7 bases short, with 9 bases between. The CDR3 covers 13 residues. Germline CDR1 reads LNHDA; CDR2 reads SQIVND (reference sequence). Here the CDR3 reads CASSIGRLGELFF. The CDR3 DNA reads as TGTGCCAGTAGTATCGGCAGGCTCGGGGAGCTGTTTTTT.

This clonotype has ten or more counts. This sequence joins TRBV20-1 and TRBJ2-3; D is uncertain. Trimming removed 2 bases at V and 1 base at J, with 4 bases between. CDR1 is DFQATT and CDR2 is SNEGSKA in the germline V gene (reference sequence). The CDR3 totals 12 residues. The CDR3: CSARPGTDTQYF. In DNA form, the CDR3 reads TGCAGTGCTAGACCAGGCACAGATACGCAGTATTTT.

This clonotype came up a few times. The chain uses TRBV30 and TRBJ2-2; no firm D call. Germline assignment: CDR1 GTSNPN and CDR2 SVGIG (reference sequence). The V gene lost 3 bases and the J gene lost 6 bases, with 2 bases spanning the gap. CDR3 length: 10 residues. The CDR3 sequence: CAWRSGELFF. In nucleotides, the CDR3 is TGTGCCTGGAGGTCCGGGGAGCTGTTTTTT.

The J gene is TRBJ2-7, the V gene TRBV20-1; 8 positions agree with TRBD2. The trim removed 0 bases at V and 3 bases at J, leaving 4 bases unmatched. The CDR3 totals 14 residues. Germline V gene data show CDR1 as DFQATT and CDR2 as SNEGSKA (reference sequence). The CDR3 reads CSARDREGLYEQYF. The CDR3 DNA sequence: TGCAGTGCTAGAGATCGGGAGGGTCTCTACGAGCAGTACTTC.

The chain employs TRBV6-5 and TRBJ1-5; TRBD1 is a possible D gene (6 bases). CDR3 length: 13 amino acids. Per germline, CDR1 MNHEY and CDR2 SVGAGI. The ends were cut back, 6 bases at V and 4 bases at J, with 10 bases in the middle. CDR3 nucleotides: TGTGCCAGCAGCGGACAGCCTAATCAGCCCCAGCATTTT. This encodes CASSGQPNQPQHF.

This clonotype was detected ten times or more. The chain recombines TRBV6-5 with TRBJ2-2; tentatively, D is TRBD2 (5 bases). The CDR3 has 15 amino acids. Germline CDR1 and CDR2: MNHEY and SVGAGI. V lost 0 bases and J lost 4, with 9 bases in between. The CDR3 bases are TGTGCCAGCAGTTACTCGGGAGTGACCACCGGGGAGCTGTTTTTT. Its protein is CASSYSGVTTGELFF.

A note on this clonotype: At one boundary the junction diverges from the germline segment, which might be a read error. The chain's CDR3 is CASSPPDRARFTDTQYF. The CDR3 DNA is TGTGCCAGCTCCCCACCGGACCGGGCGCGGTTCACAGATACGCAGTATTTT. V usage is TRBV18 and J usage is TRBJ2-3, with no clear D. This CDR3 contains 17 residues. Germline CDR1 reads KGHSH; CDR2 reads LQKENI.

The rearrangement uses TRBV11-2 and TRBJ1-1; no reliable D call. CDR3 size: 13 residues. CDR1 is SGHAT, CDR2 FQNNGV, per germline. Trimming stripped 3 bases from V and 10 bases from J, with 15 bases between. CDR3 residues: CASSFRTFLGAFF. CDR3 DNA sequence: TGTGCCAGCAGCTTCAGAACCTTTTTAGGAGCTTTCTTT.

This clonotype was seen more than once but under ten times. V is TRBV24-1 and J is TRBJ2-2; weak D call: TRBD1 (5 bases). CDR1 is KGHDR, CDR2 SFDVKD, per germline. This CDR3 has 13 amino acids. V was trimmed by 4 bases and J by 6 bases, leaving 8 bases between them. The DNA for the CDR3 is TGTGCCACCAGTGACTCAGGGTCCGGGGAGCTGTTTTTT. Amino acids: CATSDSGSGELFF.